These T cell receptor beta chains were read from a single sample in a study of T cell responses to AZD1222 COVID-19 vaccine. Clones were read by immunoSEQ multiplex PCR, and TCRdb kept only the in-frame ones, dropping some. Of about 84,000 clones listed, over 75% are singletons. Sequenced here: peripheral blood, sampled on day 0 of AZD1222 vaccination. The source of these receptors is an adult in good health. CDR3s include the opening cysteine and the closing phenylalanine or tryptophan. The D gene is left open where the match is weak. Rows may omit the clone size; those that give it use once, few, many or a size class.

CDR3 protein: CASSSGASGRTGELFF; CDR3 DNA: TGTGCCAGTAGTTCCGGGGCTAGCGGGCGCACCGGGGAGCTGTTTTTT; D gene: TRBD2; J gene: TRBJ2-2; clone size: .; V gene: TRBV19
CDR3 protein: CASSFQGDGYTF; CDR3 DNA: TGTGCCAGCAGCTTCCAGGGCGATGGCTACACCTTC; D gene: .; J gene: TRBJ1-2; clone size: .; V gene: TRBV7-9
CDR3 protein: CASSLNPRGEKLFF; CDR3 DNA: TGTGCCAGCAGTCTTAACCCTAGGGGGGAAAAACTGTTTTTT; D gene: .; J gene: TRBJ1-4; clone size: .; V gene: TRBV7-8
CDR3 protein: CASSLQDRAGRYGYTF; CDR3 DNA: TGTGCCAGCTCACTGCAGGACAGGGCCGGTCGCTATGGCTACACCTTC; D gene: TRBD1; J gene: TRBJ1-2; clone size: .; V gene: TRBV18
CDR3 protein: CASSPTGQGYTEAFF; CDR3 DNA: TGTGCCAGCAGCCCTACGGGACAGGGATACACTGAAGCTTTCTTT; D gene: TRBD1; J gene: TRBJ1-1; clone size: .; V gene: TRBV3-1/TRBV3-2
CDR3 protein: CASSFYETEAFF; CDR3 DNA: TGTGCCAGCAGTTTCTACGAAACCGAAGCTTTCTTT; D gene: .; J gene: TRBJ1-1; clone size: once; V gene: TRBV28
CDR3 protein: CASNPGTTVDTQYF; CDR3 DNA: TGTGCCAGCAACCCCGGGACTACCGTGGATACGCAGTATTTT; D gene: TRBD2; J gene: TRBJ2-3; clone size: .; V gene: TRBV6-5
CDR3 protein: CAWRPGQGFNEQFF; CDR3 DNA: TGTGCCTGGAGACCGGGACAGGGCTTCAATGAGCAGTTCTTC; D gene: TRBD1; J gene: TRBJ2-1; clone size: .; V gene: TRBV30
CDR3 protein: CASSLNGGGLQPQHF; CDR3 DNA: TGTGCCAGCAGCCTAAATGGGGGGGGCCTTCAGCCCCAGCATTTT; D gene: .; J gene: TRBJ1-5; clone size: .; V gene: TRBV9
CDR3 protein: CASSTGGGELFF; CDR3 DNA: TGTGCCAGTAGTACAGGGGGCGGGGAGCTGTTTTTT; D gene: TRBD1; J gene: TRBJ2-2; clone size: .; V gene: TRBV19
CDR3 protein: CASSSPGQTNEKLFF; CDR3 DNA: TGTGCCAGCAGCTCGCCGGGACAGACTAATGAAAAACTGTTTTTT; D gene: TRBD1; J gene: TRBJ1-4; clone size: .; V gene: TRBV11-1
CDR3 protein: CATEPGGGDSPLHF; CDR3 DNA: TGTGCCACCGAACCCGGGGGTGGGGATTCACCCCTCCACTTT; D gene: .; J gene: TRBJ1-6; clone size: .; V gene: TRBV19
CDR3 protein: CASSPPAGENTEAFF; CDR3 DNA: TGTGCCAGCTCACCACCGGCCGGGGAGAACACTGAAGCTTTCTTT; D gene: .; J gene: TRBJ1-1; clone size: .; V gene: TRBV18
CDR3 protein: CASSAGELFF; CDR3 DNA: TGCGCCAGCAGTGCCGGGGAGCTGTTTTTT; D gene: .; J gene: TRBJ2-2; clone size: .; V gene: TRBV10-2
CDR3 protein: CASSRTNTEQYF; CDR3 DNA: TGTGCCAGTAGTCGGACAAATACAGAGCAGTACTTC; D gene: .; J gene: TRBJ2-7; clone size: .; V gene: TRBV19
CDR3 protein: CASSEPKGRTEAFF; CDR3 DNA: TGTGCCAGCAGTGAGCCAAAAGGGAGGACTGAAGCTTTCTTT; D gene: .; J gene: TRBJ1-1; clone size: .; V gene: TRBV2
CDR3 protein: CSVGQAGSNTGELFF; CDR3 DNA: TGCAGCGTTGGGCAAGCGGGGTCGAACACCGGGGAGCTGTTTTTT; D gene: TRBD2; J gene: TRBJ2-2; clone size: .; V gene: TRBV29-1
CDR3 protein: CASSLWYRDHEQYF; CDR3 DNA: TGTGCCAGCAGCTTGTGGTACAGGGACCACGAGCAGTACTTC; D gene: .; J gene: TRBJ2-7; clone size: .; V gene: TRBV5-5
CDR3 protein: CASTSGNEQFF; CDR3 DNA: TGTGCCAGCACCTCAGGGAATGAGCAGTTCTTC; D gene: .; J gene: TRBJ2-1; clone size: .; V gene: TRBV6-5
CDR3 protein: CASSRGGGNQPQHF; CDR3 DNA: TGTGCCAGCAGCCGCGGCGGCGGGAATCAGCCCCAGCATTTT; D gene: .; J gene: TRBJ1-5; clone size: .; V gene: TRBV7-9
CDR3 protein: CASELGEQYF; CDR3 DNA: TGTGCCAGTGAATTGGGGGAGCAGTACTTC; D gene: .; J gene: TRBJ2-7; clone size: .; V gene: TRBV19
CDR3 protein: CATSRDSVSGYTF; CDR3 DNA: TGTGCCACCAGCAGAGACTCAGTGAGTGGCTACACCTTC; D gene: .; J gene: TRBJ1-2; clone size: .; V gene: TRBV15
CDR3 protein: CASSPGEESPLHF; CDR3 DNA: TGTGCCAGCTCACCGGGGGAGGAGTCACCCCTCCACTTT; D gene: .; J gene: TRBJ1-6; clone size: .; V gene: TRBV18
CDR3 protein: CASSRTWGGTDTQYF; CDR3 DNA: TGTGCCAGCAGCCGGACCTGGGGGGGCACAGATACGCAGTATTTT; D gene: .; J gene: TRBJ2-3; clone size: .; V gene: TRBV9
CDR3 protein: CASSEDGPTEAFF; CDR3 DNA: TGTGCCAGCAGTGAGGATGGTCCCACTGAAGCTTTCTTT; D gene: .; J gene: TRBJ1-1; clone size: .; V gene: TRBV2
CDR3 protein: CASSDSPGQTTPSGYTF; CDR3 DNA: TGTGCCAGCAGTGATTCTCCGGGACAGACGACACCAAGTGGCTACACCTTC; D gene: TRBD1; J gene: TRBJ1-2; clone size: once; V gene: TRBV6-4
CDR3 protein: CASSPDRMESDIQYF; CDR3 DNA: TGTGCCAGCAGTCCGGACAGGATGGAGTCGGACATTCAGTACTTC; D gene: TRBD1; J gene: TRBJ2-4; clone size: .; V gene: TRBV2
CDR3 protein: CASSPIGASTDTQYF; CDR3 DNA: TGTGCCAGCAGCCCGATAGGGGCGAGCACAGATACGCAGTATTTT; D gene: .; J gene: TRBJ2-3; clone size: .; V gene: TRBV11-2
CDR3 protein: CAISESRIRSTDTQYF; CDR3 DNA: TGTGCCATCAGTGAGTCCAGGATTCGTAGCACAGATACGCAGTATTTT; D gene: .; J gene: TRBJ2-3; clone size: .; V gene: TRBV10-3
CDR3 protein: CASSSPPWGTGINTGELFF; CDR3 DNA: TGTGCCAGTAGTTCTCCCCCCTGGGGGACAGGGATAAACACCGGGGAGCTGTTTTTT; D gene: TRBD1; J gene: TRBJ2-2; clone size: .; V gene: TRBV19
CDR3 protein: CASSLGPANYGYTF; CDR3 DNA: TGTGCCAGCAGCTTAGGTCCAGCTAACTATGGCTACACCTTC; D gene: .; J gene: TRBJ1-2; clone size: .; V gene: TRBV7-6
CDR3 protein: CASSLQGAEAFF; CDR3 DNA: TGTGCCAGCAGTTTACAGGGGGCTGAAGCTTTCTTT; D gene: TRBD1; J gene: TRBJ1-1; clone size: .; V gene: TRBV27
CDR3 protein: CSADIPQETQYF; CDR3 DNA: TGCAGCGCCGACATTCCTCAAGAGACCCAGTACTTC; D gene: .; J gene: TRBJ2-5; clone size: once; V gene: TRBV29-1
CDR3 protein: CATSDLQSVTGELFF; CDR3 DNA: TGTGCCACCAGTGATTTGCAGTCGGTAACCGGGGAGCTGTTTTTT; D gene: .; J gene: TRBJ2-2; clone size: .; V gene: TRBV24-1
CDR3 protein: CASSPQGGMNTEAFF; CDR3 DNA: TGTGCCAGCTCACCACAGGGAGGAATGAACACTGAAGCTTTCTTT; D gene: .; J gene: TRBJ1-1; clone size: .; V gene: TRBV18
CDR3 protein: CASSLGRNPGQYF; CDR3 DNA: TGTGCCAGCAGCTTGGGCAGGAACCCTGGGCAGTATTTT; D gene: .; J gene: TRBJ2-3; clone size: .; V gene: TRBV5-6
CDR3 protein: CASSESGGAYEQYF; CDR3 DNA: TGTGCCAGCAGTGAGTCAGGGGGCGCGTACGAGCAGTACTTC; D gene: TRBD1; J gene: TRBJ2-7; clone size: .; V gene: TRBV25-1
CDR3 protein: CASSVDTGELFF; CDR3 DNA: TGTGCCAGCAGTGTTGACACCGGGGAGCTGTTTTTT; D gene: .; J gene: TRBJ2-2; clone size: few; V gene: TRBV2
CDR3 protein: CASSLDRGHSPLHF; CDR3 DNA: TGTGCCAGTAGTCTGGACAGGGGGCATTCACCCCTCCACTTT; D gene: TRBD1; J gene: TRBJ1-6; clone size: .; V gene: TRBV19
CDR3 protein: CASSVVESSGGPRDTQYF; CDR3 DNA: TGTGCCAGCAGCGTAGTGGAGTCTAGCGGAGGCCCAAGGGATACGCAGTATTTT; D gene: TRBD2; J gene: TRBJ2-3; clone size: .; V gene: TRBV9
CDR3 protein: CASKTWGASTEAFF; CDR3 DNA: TGTGCCAGCAAAACTTGGGGGGCGAGCACTGAAGCTTTCTTT; D gene: .; J gene: TRBJ1-1; clone size: .; V gene: TRBV6-5
CDR3 protein: CASSLGREGLNEQYF; CDR3 DNA: TGCGCCAGCAGCTTGGGTCGGGAGGGCCTGAACGAGCAGTACTTC; D gene: TRBD2; J gene: TRBJ2-7; clone size: .; V gene: TRBV5-1
CDR3 protein: CASSSYSSDIQYF; CDR3 DNA: TGTGCCAGCAGCTCTTATTCGTCAGACATTCAGTACTTC; D gene: .; J gene: TRBJ2-4; clone size: .; V gene: TRBV7-8
CDR3 protein: CASSEARDRAGELFF; CDR3 DNA: TGTGCCAGCAGTGAAGCCCGCGACAGGGCCGGGGAGCTGTTTTTT; D gene: TRBD1; J gene: TRBJ2-2; clone size: .; V gene: TRBV2
CDR3 protein: CASGLGQKVNEKLFF; CDR3 DNA: TGTGCTAGTGGTTTGGGACAGAAAGTTAATGAAAAACTGTTTTTT; D gene: .; J gene: TRBJ1-4; clone size: few; V gene: TRBV12-5
CDR3 protein: CASSQEDRASYEQYF; CDR3 DNA: TGTGCCAGCAGCCAAGAAGACAGGGCCTCCTACGAGCAGTACTTC; D gene: TRBD1; J gene: TRBJ2-7; clone size: .; V gene: TRBV4-2
CDR3 protein: CASSNYFSSYNEQFF; CDR3 DNA: TGTGCCAGTAGTAACTACTTTAGCTCCTACAATGAGCAGTTCTTC; D gene: .; J gene: TRBJ2-1; clone size: .; V gene: TRBV19
CDR3 protein: CASSIGSGTGNSPLHF; CDR3 DNA: TGTGCCAGTAGTATAGGATCCGGGACCGGAAATTCACCCCTCCACTTT; D gene: .; J gene: TRBJ1-6; clone size: .; V gene: TRBV19
CDR3 protein: CASSPPGTGGVYGYTF; CDR3 DNA: TGTGCCAGCAGCCCCCCCGGGACAGGGGGGGTCTATGGCTACACCTTC; D gene: TRBD1; J gene: TRBJ1-2; clone size: .; V gene: TRBV7-2
CDR3 protein: CASSLGSRKNIQYF; CDR3 DNA: TGTGCCAGCAGCTTGGGCAGTCGGAAAAACATTCAGTACTTC; D gene: .; J gene: TRBJ2-4; clone size: .; V gene: TRBV5-6
CDR3 protein: CASSQDIGSPLHF; CDR3 DNA: TGCGCCAGCAGCCAAGATATTGGTTCACCCCTCCACTTT; D gene: .; J gene: TRBJ1-6; clone size: .; V gene: TRBV4-3
CDR3 protein: CASGGHGTDTQYF; CDR3 DNA: TGTGCCAGCGGGGGGCACGGCACAGATACGCAGTATTTT; D gene: .; J gene: TRBJ2-3; clone size: .; V gene: TRBV28
CDR3 protein: CASRRTGNTEAFF; CDR3 DNA: TGTGCCAGCAGGCGGACAGGGAACACTGAAGCTTTCTTT; D gene: TRBD1; J gene: TRBJ1-1; clone size: .; V gene: TRBV7-2
CDR3 protein: CASRWADTQYF; CDR3 DNA: TGTGCCAGCAGATGGGCAGATACGCAGTATTTT; D gene: .; J gene: TRBJ2-3; clone size: .; V gene: TRBV6-5
CDR3 protein: CASSPDRGHQETQYF; CDR3 DNA: TGTGCCAGCAGTCCCGACAGGGGCCACCAAGAGACCCAGTACTTC; D gene: TRBD1; J gene: TRBJ2-5; clone size: .; V gene: TRBV2
CDR3 protein: CASSPARAFF; CDR3 DNA: TGTGCCAGCAGCCCCGCACGGGCTTTCTTT; D gene: .; J gene: TRBJ1-1; clone size: .; V gene: TRBV5-5
CDR3 protein: CAWNVQGGNTIYF; CDR3 DNA: TGTGCCTGGAACGTTCAGGGTGGAAACACCATATATTTT; D gene: .; J gene: TRBJ1-3; clone size: .; V gene: TRBV30